This record covers a single T cell receptor beta chain. The antigen is undetermined. These data belong to a study of T cell repertoires in cytomegalovirus infection. Whole-study context: In public TCR beta signatures, there were indications of both CMV infection and matching HLA type. Study-wide results and limits: CMV carriers with the relevant HLA were identified by cumulative public TCR beta family frequency. CMV-specific HLA-C-restricted TCR beta clonotypes dominated the ex vivo response.

The CDR3 contains 17 residues. Germline assignment: CDR1 SGHVS and CDR2 FNYEAQ. Losses at the gene ends were 4 bases for V and 0 bases for J; bases not matched to a gene: 5. TCRdb reprocessed the reads with MiXCR, giving one entry per CDR3 protein. The repertoire has about 100,000 distinct CDR3 sequences, 23% of them found once; the top ten carry 39%. The chain joins TRBV7-6 to TRBJ2-7; the match to TRBD2 covers 14 bases. The sequenced material came from CD8+ T cells from PBMCs. The receptor was isolated from a human donor in good health (CMV status not recorded). Some clones in this sample may be carry-over from other donors' samples. This chain's CDR3 is CASSSGTSGGLSYEQYF. The CDR3 DNA follows: TGTGCCAGCAGCTCTGGGACTAGCGGGGGCCTCTCCTACGAGCAGTACTTC.